Shown below are 2 T cell receptor beta chains from a single sample sequenced in a study of blood T cells in healthy people across ages. The authors ran a second PCR of about 6 to 11 cycles using a sample-barcoded 5' primer and a J-beta primer mix. TCRdb called the 5' RACE reads again in MiXCR, with one record for every CDR3 protein. Among 1.8 million or so distinct CDR3 sequences listed, approximately 40% were seen once. The sample taken for sequencing was blood. These receptors all stem from a human donor in good health.

The chain uses TRBV29-1 and TRBJ1-1, with 10 bases matching TRBD1. Germline CDR1 is SQVTM and CDR2 is ANQGSEA. The CDR3 has 14 amino acids. Trimming took 1 base from V and 4 from J; bases not matched to a gene: 3. CDR3 amino acids: CSVEGRTGGTEAFF. CDR3 coding DNA: TGCAGCGTTGAAGGACGGACAGGGGGCACTGAAGCTTTCTTT.

This clonotype was counted only a few times. V and J are TRBV7-9 and TRBJ2-7; D is uncertain. Germline CDR1 is SEHNR and CDR2 is FQNEAQ (reference sequence). The CDR3 consists of 13 residues. V lost 1 base to trimming and J lost 3 bases, with 7 bases between them. CDR3 nucleotides: TGTGCCAGCAGCTTAGAGTTGCTCTACGAGCAGTACTTC. It is translated as CASSLELLYEQYF.